Listed here are 16 T cell receptor beta chains from one sample, sequenced in a study of blood T cell repertoires in COVID-19. Libraries were prepared by immunoSEQ multiplex PCR; TCRdb keeps only in-frame clonotypes and omits some of them. The repertoire holds some 240,000 clones, with roughly 84% as singletons. The source material was PBMCs or T cells enriched from blood (not recorded which). The receptors derive from a man aged 45-65 years who had recovered from COVID-19.

The chain has TRBV6-5 and TRBJ1-1, with 9 bases lining up with TRBD1. Per the germline V gene, CDR1 is MNHEY and CDR2 is SVGAGI. The CDR3 extends over 15 amino acids. The trim removed 5 bases at V and 0 bases at J, leaving 4 bases unmatched. The CDR3 nucleotides are TGTGCCAGCAGTATAACAGGGGGCCTGAACACTGAAGCTTTCTTT. It encodes CASSITGGLNTEAFF.

This clone was recorded once. This chain links TRBV6-5 with TRBJ2-5; a possible D gene is TRBD1 (6 bases). The V end was cut by 10 bases, the J end by 1 base, with 16 bases between. The CDR3 consists of 14 residues. CDR1 and CDR2 from the germline V gene are MNHEY and SVGAGI. The CDR3 sequence: CATSRDTTQETQYF. The DNA of the CDR3 is TGTGCCACTAGTCGGGACACCACCCAAGAGACCCAGTACTTC.

The V gene is TRBV9, the J gene TRBJ2-7; D gene ambiguous. CDR3 length equals 14 residues. V was shortened by 0 bases and J by 0 bases, with 7 bases between the two germline ends. Germline lookup yields CDR1 SGDLS and CDR2 YYNGEE. CDR3: CASSVGPSSYEQYF. As DNA, the CDR3 is TGTGCCAGCAGCGTAGGTCCGAGCTCCTACGAGCAGTACTTC. Full variable domain (rest looked up from reference TRBV9 and TRBJ2-7): DSGVTQTPKHLITATGQRVTLRCSPRSGDLSVYWYQQSLDQGLQFLIQYYNGEERAKGNILERFSAQQFPDLHSELNLSSLELGDSALYFCASSVGPSSYEQYFGPGTRLTVT.

V usage is TRBV28 and J usage is TRBJ1-1; D not certain. This CDR3 has 15 amino acids. In germline, CDR1 is MDHEN, CDR2 SYDVKM. Trimming took 5 bases from V and 3 from J, leaving 16 bases between them. Here the CDR3 DNA reads TGTGCCAGCAGTCGCTCGAGGGCTTGGGACACTGAAGCTTTCTTT. Its protein is CASSRSRAWDTEAFF.

The count of this clone is one. The chain couples TRBV5-1 to TRBJ2-2; the D gene is possibly TRBD1 (5 bases). The CDR3 is made up of 14 amino acids. CDR1 and CDR2 from the germline V gene are SGHRS and YFSETQ. Trimming took 9 bases from V and 6 from J, leaving 18 bases between them. CDR3 amino acids: CATSLGASPGELFF. The CDR3 nucleotides read TGCGCCACCTCCCTTGGGGCATCCCCCGGGGAGCTGTTTTTT.

The chain uses TRBV5-8 and TRBJ1-1; perhaps TRBD1 as D (6 bases). CDR1 SGHTS and CDR2 YDEGEE come from the germline V gene. The V end was cut by 7 bases, the J end by 2 bases, with 15 bases between. This CDR3 is 14 amino acids long. DNA for the CDR3: TGTGCCAGCCGCGTTAGGACAGCTAACACTGAAGCTTTCTTT. It encodes CASRVRTANTEAFF.

The J gene is TRBJ1-1, the V gene TRBV5-4, with D hard to call. Germline values: CDR1 SGHNT, CDR2 YYREEE (reference sequence). Trimming cost V 4 bases and J 1 base, with 17 bases left between them. The CDR3 sequence is 16 residues long. Here the CDR3 reads CASSLGMVAANTEAFF. The CDR3 DNA sequence: TGTGCCAGCAGCCTTGGTATGGTAGCAGCGAACACTGAAGCTTTCTTT.

The V call is TRBV5-1, the J call TRBJ1-5; D is undetermined. CDR1 and CDR2 from the germline V gene are SGHRS and YFSETQ. V was shortened by 0 bases and J by 3 bases, with 7 bases between the two germline ends. The CDR3 is 14 residues long. The CDR3 is CASSLGGNNQPQHF. The CDR3, as DNA: TGCGCCAGCAGCTTGGGCGGGAACAATCAGCCCCAGCATTTT.

The chain has TRBV3-1 (or the pseudogene TRBV3-2) and TRBJ1-5; 12 nucleotides align to TRBD1. Trimming cost V 3 bases and J 7 bases; bases outside gene matches: 4. This CDR3 spans 15 amino acids. The germline V gene has CDR1 LGHDT and CDR2 YNNKEL (reference sequence). The CDR3 is CASSQGQGAGQPQHF. CDR3 DNA sequence: TGTGCCAGCAGCCAGGGACAGGGGGCCGGGCAGCCCCAGCATTTT.

The genes are TRBV5-1 and TRBJ2-7; 12 bases align to TRBD2. Trimming took 0 bases from V and 6 from J; bases not matched to a gene: 4. Looked up from germline, CDR1 is SGHRS and CDR2 is YFSETQ. The CDR3 consists of 15 residues. The CDR3 spells CASSLGLAGAGEQYF. The CDR3 DNA follows: TGCGCCAGCAGCTTGGGACTAGCGGGAGCGGGCGAGCAGTACTTC.

The chain couples TRBV19 to TRBJ2-2, with D possibly TRBD1 on 6 matching bases. Germline loops: CDR1 LNHDA, CDR2 SQIVND (reference sequence). V shed 7 bases and J shed 4 bases, with 19 bases lying between them. The CDR3 spans 16 residues. The CDR3 DNA reads TGTGCCAGTAACGTTCTGCAGGGGCCTTCCACCGGGGAGCTGTTTTTT. Translating gives CASNVLQGPSTGELFF.

DNA of the CDR3: TGTGCCAGCAGCTTGAATGAGGGTCTTAGCTCCTACAATGAGCAGTTCTTC. It translates to CASSLNEGLSSYNEQFF. This chain connects TRBV7-2 to TRBJ2-1; D may be TRBD2 (5 bases). Germline-derived CDR1 and CDR2 are SGHTA and FQGNSA. This CDR3 region has 17 residues. V lost 3 bases, J lost 0 bases, and 15 bases lay in between.

This chain uses TRBV9 with TRBJ2-3; TRBD2 matches 8 bases. CDR3 length: 17 residues. V shed 0 bases and J 0 bases; nucleotides not matched to a gene: 6. Germline CDR1 is SGDLS and CDR2 is YYNGEE. This CDR3 is CASSVVTSGASTDTQYF. CDR3 bases: TGTGCCAGCAGCGTAGTTACTAGCGGAGCTAGCACAGATACGCAGTATTTT.

The V gene is TRBV7-8, the J gene TRBJ1-5; D may be TRBD1 (5 bases). Germline CDR1 reads SGHVS; CDR2 reads FQNEAQ. The CDR3 sequence is 13 residues long. The V and J ends lost 2 bases and 5 bases respectively, with 7 bases between them. CDR3 coding DNA: TGTGCCAGCAGCTTATGGGGGGATCAGCCCCAGCATTTT. As protein: CASSLWGDQPQHF.

The CDR3, as DNA: TGTGCCACCAGCAAGTTAGCGGGGAGCACCCGATTATACAATGAGCAGTTCTTC. Translating it yields CATSKLAGSTRLYNEQFF. The V gene is TRBV15, the J gene TRBJ2-1, with 8 bases matching TRBD2. This CDR3 comprises 18 residues. Germline CDR1 is LNHNV and CDR2 is YYDKDF (reference sequence). V dropped 4 bases and J dropped 4; count of bases not matched to a gene: 15.

This clone came up once. The chain is built from TRBV24-1 and TRBJ1-1, with D tentatively TRBD1 (6 bases). Looked up from germline, CDR1 is KGHDR and CDR2 is SFDVKD. V was shortened by 12 bases and J by 4 bases, with 17 bases between the two germline ends. The CDR3 loop spans 13 amino acids. DNA of the CDR3: TGTGCCCCTACAGGGATAAGGGTCACTGAAGCTTTCTTT. Translating gives CAPTGIRVTEAFF.